One and the same sample provided the 16 T cell receptor beta chains below, sequenced in a study of human T cells and chemical hapten exposure. TCRdb re-called the RACE reads with MiXCR, one entry per CDR3 protein. The repertoire holds roughly 100,000 distinct CDR3 sequences, with 34% as singletons. As to time point: patch test 3, about 24 weeks after DPC sensitization. Treatment noted: therapeutic diphenylcyclopropenone sensitization with weekly scalp DPC. Sequencing was performed on whole blood, taken in connection with sensitization to the hapten diphenylcyclopropenone (DPC). All receptors come from a man in his forties with alopecia areata. Some clones in this sample may be carry-over from other donors' samples.

This clonotype has just one count. The gene calls are TRBV7-2 and TRBJ1-4, with TRBD1 identical over 7 bases. V was clipped by 5 bases and J by 4 bases; unmatched bases: 10. This CDR3 contains 16 residues. CDR1 is SGHTA, CDR2 FQGNSA, per germline. CDR3 sequence: CASSPQGRHYNEKLFF. Written as DNA, the CDR3 is TGTGCCAGCAGCCCACAGGGGCGGCACTATAATGAAAAACTGTTTTTT.

This clonotype was seen more than once but under ten times. This chain connects TRBV7-2 to TRBJ2-3, with D perhaps TRBD2 (6 bases). The germline V gene encodes CDR1 SGHTA and CDR2 FQGNSA. Trimming cost V 3 bases and J 11 bases, with 21 bases left between them. The CDR3 consists of 15 residues. The CDR3 coding sequence is TGTGCCAGCAGCTTTGGGCGGGAATTGGGGAACTTGCAGTATTTT. It yields the protein CASSFGRELGNLQYF.

This rearrangement joins TRBV10-3 to TRBJ2-1; 9 nucleotides agree with TRBD2. V dropped 10 bases and J dropped 8; count of bases not matched to a gene: 12. CDR1 ENHRY and CDR2 SYGVKD come from the germline V gene. The CDR3 has 14 amino acids. CDR3: CATNPGLALDEQFF. The CDR3 coding sequence is TGTGCCACCAATCCGGGACTAGCTTTAGATGAGCAGTTCTTC.

The chain employs TRBV12-5 and TRBJ2-6, with unresolved D. Trimming took off 3 bases at V and 0 bases at J, with 6 bases between the two ends. The V gene's germline CDR1 is LGHNT and CDR2 FRNRAP. CDR3 length: 15 amino acids. CDR3 in DNA: TGTGCTAGTGGTTTTTCCGTCTCTGGGGCCAACGTCCTGACTTTC. As protein: CASGFSVSGANVLTF. Full variable domain (outside the CDR3, taken from reference TRBV12-5 and TRBJ2-6): DARVTQTPRHKVTEMGQEVTMRCQPILGHNTVFWYRQTMMQGLELLAYFRNRAPLDDSGMPKDRFSAEMPDATLATLKIQPSEPRDSAVYFCASGFSVSGANVLTFGAGSRLTVL.

This chain connects TRBV15 to TRBJ2-1; TRBD2 matches at 7 bases. Germline V gene data show CDR1 as LNHNV and CDR2 as YYDKDF (reference sequence). The ends lost 0 bases at V and 9 bases at J; junction bases unmatched: 8. This CDR3 is 15 amino acids long. The CDR3 DNA reads as TGTGCCACCAGCAGAGAAAGGGGAGGGCAAAGTGAGCAGTTCTTC. Protein sequence: CATSRERGGQSEQFF.

This clonotype was counted once. The chain recombines TRBV4-3 with TRBJ2-1, with D possibly being TRBD1 (5 bases). Germline loops: CDR1 LGHNA, CDR2 YSLEER. CDR3 length: 12 residues. Trimming pared 4 bases from V and 9 bases from J, leaving 10 bases between. CDR3 coding DNA: TGCGCCAGCAGCCGGTGGGGCAGTGAGCAGTTCTTC. The encoded protein is CASSRWGSEQFF.

This clonotype has just a few counts. This rearrangement joins TRBV28 to TRBJ2-7; the D is unclear. The CDR3 consists of 13 residues. In germline, CDR1 is MDHEN, CDR2 SYDVKM. The V end was cut by 2 bases, the J end by 4 bases, with 9 bases between. The CDR3, as DNA: TGTGCCAGCAGTTTAGGAGTGAAGTACGAGCAGTACGTC. Amino acids: CASSLGVKYEQYV.

This clonotype was seen more than once but under ten times. The genes are TRBV29-1 and TRBJ1-2; D is ambiguous. V was cut by 6 bases and J by 8 bases, with 13 bases left in between. Germline CDR1 reads SQVTM; CDR2 reads ANQGSEA. CDR3 length: 11 residues. In DNA form, the CDR3 reads TGCAGCGTCGTATCGGAGGGCGGCTACACCTTC. This encodes CSVVSEGGYTF.

CDR3 region: CASSQDRLSQETQYF. CDR3 nucleotide sequence: TGTGCCAGCAGCCAAGATCGACTATCCCAAGAGACCCAGTACTTC. The J gene is TRBJ2-5, the V gene TRBV3-1, with D maybe TRBD2 (5 bases). Germline assignment: CDR1 LGHDT and CDR2 YNNKEL (reference sequence). The CDR3 loop spans 15 amino acids. V lost 0 bases to trimming and J lost 1 base, with 9 bases between them.

The chain employs TRBV24-1 and TRBJ2-1; maybe TRBD1 (6 bases). Between the trimmed V and J ends, which lost 5 bases and 9 bases, there was a span of 7 bases. The CDR3 loop spans 11 amino acids. The germline V gene encodes CDR1 KGHDR and CDR2 SFDVKD. The CDR3 spells CATSVGAEQFF. CDR3 coding DNA: TGTGCCACCAGTGTGGGGGCTGAGCAGTTCTTC.

This clonotype has just one count. This rearrangement joins TRBV9 to TRBJ1-3, with a weak D call TRBD1 (6 bases). The CDR3 loop spans 15 amino acids. With 4 bases removed from V and 3 bases from J, the gap between germline ends came to 14 bases. Per the germline V gene, CDR1 is SGDLS and CDR2 is YYNGEE. CDR3 sequence reads: CASSQHQGLGNTIYF. The CDR3 DNA is TGTGCCAGCAGCCAACATCAGGGGCTTGGAAACACCATATATTTT.

The chain has TRBV27 and TRBJ2-7; 11 bases are shared with TRBD1. Germline V lookup: CDR1 MNHEY, CDR2 SMNVEV (reference sequence). V dropped 4 bases and J dropped 6; count of bases not matched to a gene: 11. The CDR3 extends over 16 amino acids. The CDR3 protein is CASSSTTGTGGGEQYF. CDR3 coding DNA: TGTGCCAGCAGTTCGACCACGGGGACAGGGGGAGGCGAGCAGTACTTC.

J is TRBJ1-1 and V is TRBV9; D ambiguous. From germline, CDR1 is SGDLS and CDR2 YYNGEE. This CDR3 has 15 residues. Trimming removed 0 bases from V and 2 bases from J, with 11 bases in between. In nucleotides, the CDR3 is TGTGCCAGCAGCGTAGGGCCAGGATTAAACACTGAAGCTTTCTTT. It codes for CASSVGPGLNTEAFF.

The rearrangement uses TRBV29-1 and TRBJ1-1; 8 positions agree with TRBD1. The germline gives CDR1 SQVTM, CDR2 ANQGSEA. V lost 6 bases to trimming and J lost 1 base; unmatched junction nucleotides: 4. CDR3 size: 13 residues. The CDR3 nucleotides are TGCAGCGTGGCGGGACAGGAGAACACTGAAGCTTTCTTT. Its protein product is CSVAGQENTEAFF.

This rearrangement joins TRBV6-5 to TRBJ2-2, with 9 bases fitting TRBD2. The CDR3 runs to 16 residues. The V segment lost 5 bases and the J segment 0 bases; nucleotides outside the gene matches: 4. Germline V gene data show CDR1 as MNHEY and CDR2 as SVGAGI. The CDR3: CASSNRLAANTGELFF. The CDR3 DNA reads as TGTGCCAGCAGTAACAGACTAGCGGCGAACACCGGGGAGCTGTTTTTT.

CDR3 bases: TGTGCCAGCAGTCCTTCACCGGGACAGGGCATGGAGACCCAGTACTTC. Residues: CASSPSPGQGMETQYF. The chain couples TRBV12-3 or TRBV12-4 to TRBJ2-5, with 9 bases aligning to TRBD1. The CDR3 covers 16 residues. With 5 bases clipped from V and 5 bases from J, the junction kept 12 bases outside the gene matches.